The T cell receptor beta chain described here comes from a study of blood T cell repertoires in COVID-19 (TCRdb year 2020). In the study overall: Samples from collaborators originated in the United States, Italy and Spain and spanned both the acute and convalescent phases of COVID-19. The prospective study material was composed of cDNA or gDNA derived from T cells, B-cell-depleted T cells, or PBMCs. The dataset comprised deeply sampled blood TCRbeta repertoires from subjects exposed to, actively infected with, or recovered from COVID-19. The repertoires were made available in a free public database intended to serve as a resource for research on the immune response to SARS-CoV-2. The samples were drawn from two sources: the first 160 participants of the ongoing ImmuneRACE study, and 1,000 to 1,500 subjects contributed by 6 global collaborators. A de-identified subject ID, COVID-19 status, age in years and sex were almost always included in the sample metadata. Where HLA class I and class II types were available, the types were taken from metadata supplied by the sample provider, not from assay-based typing. Results the study describes overall, beyond this receptor: How much clinical and demographic metadata was included differed by source and by participant, and the metadata was provided uncurated.

A second Seattle source provided samples from volunteer blood donors who had recovered from COVID-19. Whole blood was collected in K2EDTA tubes by collaborating institutions according to the institutions' own protocols. For TCRbeta analysis, collaborator samples were shipped as frozen whole blood, as isolated PBMCs, or as DNA extracted from either sample type. TCRbeta CDR3 regions were amplified from genomic DNA using the immunoSEQ Assay, a bias-controlled multiplex PCR. In the original analysis: The number of nucleated cells in each sample was estimated by amplification of reference gene primers within the assay. To quantify the absolute abundance of each unique TCRbeta CDR3 rearrangement, sequence reads were collapsed and filtered. For each sample, productive Simpson clonality was calculated by taking the square root of Simpson's diversity index across productive rearrangements. TCRdb retrieved this table from immuneACCESS and kept in-frame rearrangements only. Not all clones are present; in checked studies, unresolved V genes account for under half, and no reason is known for the remainder. V and J calls and clone size follow that table, whereas D and trimming were derived from the DNA. Recorded for this sample are just over 250,000 clones; roughly 90% of them occurred a single time. The top ten constitute less than 5% of the sample.

As for this clone: The target of this receptor is not known. Nothing much larger sits one base from this clone, and base qualities are not available.

This TCR came from a man aged 55-75 years who had recovered from COVID-19. Specimen: peripheral blood.

The CDR3 region reads CASRQGPPRYGYTF. DNA sequence: TGTGCCAGCAGACAGGGTCCACCCCGCTATGGCTACACCTTC. The chain is encoded by TRBV3-1 (or the pseudogene TRBV3-2) joined to TRBJ1-2; the D region possibly corresponds to TRBD1 (6 bases align). The germline ends are 15 bases apart after V is trimmed by 6 bases and J by 4 bases. Counted from cysteine to phenylalanine, this CDR3 has 14 amino acids. The sequence is cut down to CDR3 DNA, 42 bases in frame from base 1. CDR1 LGHDT and CDR2 YNNKEL were looked up in the germline V gene (reference sequence).